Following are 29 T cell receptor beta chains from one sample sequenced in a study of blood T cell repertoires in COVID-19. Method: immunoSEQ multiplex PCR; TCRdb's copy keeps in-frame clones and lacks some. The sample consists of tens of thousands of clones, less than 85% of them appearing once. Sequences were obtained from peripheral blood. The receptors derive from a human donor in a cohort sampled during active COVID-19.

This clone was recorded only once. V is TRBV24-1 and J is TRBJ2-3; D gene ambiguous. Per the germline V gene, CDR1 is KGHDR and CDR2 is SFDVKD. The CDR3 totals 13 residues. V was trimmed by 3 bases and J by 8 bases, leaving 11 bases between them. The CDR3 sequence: CATSDPVWSTQYF. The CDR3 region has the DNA TGTGCCACCAGTGATCCGGTTTGGAGTACGCAGTATTTT.

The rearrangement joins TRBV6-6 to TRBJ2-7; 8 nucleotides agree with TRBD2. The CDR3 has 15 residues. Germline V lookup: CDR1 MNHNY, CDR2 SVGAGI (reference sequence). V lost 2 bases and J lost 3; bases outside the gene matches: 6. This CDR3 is CASSYPGTSNYEQYF. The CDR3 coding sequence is TGTGCCAGCAGTTACCCCGGGACTAGTAACTACGAGCAGTACTTC.

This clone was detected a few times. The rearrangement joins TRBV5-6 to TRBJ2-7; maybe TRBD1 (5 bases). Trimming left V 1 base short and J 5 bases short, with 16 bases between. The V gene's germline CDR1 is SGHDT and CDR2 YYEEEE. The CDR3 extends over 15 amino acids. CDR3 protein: CASSLRQTLRNEQYF. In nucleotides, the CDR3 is TGTGCCAGCAGCTTGAGACAGACCCTCCGGAACGAGCAGTACTTC.

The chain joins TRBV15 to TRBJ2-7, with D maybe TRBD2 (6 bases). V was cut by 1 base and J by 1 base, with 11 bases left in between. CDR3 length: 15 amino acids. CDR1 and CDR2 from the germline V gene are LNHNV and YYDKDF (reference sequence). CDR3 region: CATSRGVAVSYEQYF. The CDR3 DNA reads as TGTGCCACCAGCAGAGGAGTAGCGGTGTCCTACGAGCAGTACTTC.

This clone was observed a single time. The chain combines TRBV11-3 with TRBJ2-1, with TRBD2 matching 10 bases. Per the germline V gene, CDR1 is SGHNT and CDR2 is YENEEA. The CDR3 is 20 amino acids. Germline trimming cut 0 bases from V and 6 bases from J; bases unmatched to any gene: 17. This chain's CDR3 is CASSLEGLPSGSSGRNEQFF. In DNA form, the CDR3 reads TGTGCCAGCAGCTTAGAGGGCCTACCTAGCGGGAGTTCGGGTCGCAATGAGCAGTTCTTC.

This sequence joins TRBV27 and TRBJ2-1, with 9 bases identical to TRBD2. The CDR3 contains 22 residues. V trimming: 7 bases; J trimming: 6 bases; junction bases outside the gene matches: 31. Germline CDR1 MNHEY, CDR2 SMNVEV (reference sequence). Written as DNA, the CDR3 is TGTGCCAGCAATCCCCTCCCCCCCCAGGGACAAAGGGGCGGGAGGGCGGGCAATGAGCAGTTCTTC. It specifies CASNPLPPQGQRGGRAGNEQFF.

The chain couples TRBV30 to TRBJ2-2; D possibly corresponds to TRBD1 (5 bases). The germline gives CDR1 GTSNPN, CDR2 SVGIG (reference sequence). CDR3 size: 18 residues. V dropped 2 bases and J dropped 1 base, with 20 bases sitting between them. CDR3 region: CAWSLLRRGQENTGELFF. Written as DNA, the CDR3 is TGTGCCTGGAGTCTCCTCAGAAGGGGCCAAGAGAACACCGGGGAGCTGTTTTTT.

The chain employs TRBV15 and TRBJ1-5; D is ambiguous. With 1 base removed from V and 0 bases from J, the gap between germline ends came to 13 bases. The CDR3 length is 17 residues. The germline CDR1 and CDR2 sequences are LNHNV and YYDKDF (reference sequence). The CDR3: CATSRGGASGSNQPQHF. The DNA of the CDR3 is TGTGCCACCAGCAGAGGGGGAGCCTCCGGTAGCAATCAGCCCCAGCATTTT.

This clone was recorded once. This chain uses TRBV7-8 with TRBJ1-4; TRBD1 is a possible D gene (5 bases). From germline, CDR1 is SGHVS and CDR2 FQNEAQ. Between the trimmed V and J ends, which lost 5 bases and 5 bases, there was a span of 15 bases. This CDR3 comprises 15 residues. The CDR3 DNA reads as TGTGCCAGCAGCGGACGGGGGGTACTAAATGAAAAACTGTTTTTT. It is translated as CASSGRGVLNEKLFF.

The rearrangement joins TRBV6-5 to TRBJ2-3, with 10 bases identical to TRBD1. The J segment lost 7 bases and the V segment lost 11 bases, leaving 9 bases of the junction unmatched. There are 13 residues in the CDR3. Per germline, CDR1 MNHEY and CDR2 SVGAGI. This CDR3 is CAARQGAENTQYF. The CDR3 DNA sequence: TGTGCCGCCAGACAGGGGGCGGAAAATACGCAGTATTTT.

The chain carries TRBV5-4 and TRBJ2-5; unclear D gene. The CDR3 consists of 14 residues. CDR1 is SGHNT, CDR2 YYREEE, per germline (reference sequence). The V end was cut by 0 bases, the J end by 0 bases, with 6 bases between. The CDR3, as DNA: TGTGCCAGCAGCTTGGGACACGACCAAGAGACCCAGTACTTC. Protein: CASSLGHDQETQYF.

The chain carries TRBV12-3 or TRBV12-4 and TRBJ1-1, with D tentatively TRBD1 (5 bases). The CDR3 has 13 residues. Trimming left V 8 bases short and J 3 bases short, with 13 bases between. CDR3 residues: CASSQGWDTEAFF. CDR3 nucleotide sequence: TGTGCCAGCTCTCAGGGTTGGGACACTGAAGCTTTCTTT.

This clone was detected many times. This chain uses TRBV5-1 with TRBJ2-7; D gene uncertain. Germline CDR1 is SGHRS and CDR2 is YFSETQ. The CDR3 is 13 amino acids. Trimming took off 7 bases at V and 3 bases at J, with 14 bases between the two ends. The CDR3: CASATNTVYEQYF. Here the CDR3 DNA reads TGCGCCAGCGCAACCAACACCGTCTACGAGCAGTACTTC.

CDR3 loop: CASSLLYSGTATWMGGELFF. CDR3 bases: TGTGCCAGCTCACTACTCTATTCTGGGACAGCCACCTGGATGGGTGGGGAGCTGTTTTTT. V gene TRBV18 combines with J gene TRBJ2-2; the match to TRBD1 covers 7 bases. J was trimmed by 8 bases and V by 4 bases; bases with no gene match: 25. Germline CDR1 and CDR2: KGHSH and LQKENI. The CDR3 sequence is 20 residues long.

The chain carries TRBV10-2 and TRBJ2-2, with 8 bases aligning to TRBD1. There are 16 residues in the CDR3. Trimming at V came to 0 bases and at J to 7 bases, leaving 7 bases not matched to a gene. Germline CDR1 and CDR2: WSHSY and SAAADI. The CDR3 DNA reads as TGCGCCAGCAGTGAGTCGACAGGGGTTGGTGGCGGGGAGCTGTTTTTT. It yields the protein CASSESTGVGGGELFF.

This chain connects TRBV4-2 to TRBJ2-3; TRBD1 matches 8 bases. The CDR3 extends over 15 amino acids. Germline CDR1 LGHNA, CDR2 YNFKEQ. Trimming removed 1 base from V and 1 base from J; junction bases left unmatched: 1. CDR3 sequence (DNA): TGTGCCAGCAGCCAAGTGGGACAGGGCACAGATACGCAGTATTTT. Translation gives CASSQVGQGTDTQYF.

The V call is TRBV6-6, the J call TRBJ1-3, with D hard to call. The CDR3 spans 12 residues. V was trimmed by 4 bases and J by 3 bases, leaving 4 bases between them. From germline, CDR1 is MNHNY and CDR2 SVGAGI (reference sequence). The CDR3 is CASSSFGNTIYF. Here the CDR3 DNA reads TGTGCCAGCAGTTCCTTTGGAAACACCATATATTTT.

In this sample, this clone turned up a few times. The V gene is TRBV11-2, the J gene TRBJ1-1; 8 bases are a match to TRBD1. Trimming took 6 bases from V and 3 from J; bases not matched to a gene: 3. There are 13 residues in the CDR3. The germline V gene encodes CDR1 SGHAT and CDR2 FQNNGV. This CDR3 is CASSQDRDTEAFF. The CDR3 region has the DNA TGTGCCAGCAGTCAGGACAGGGACACTGAAGCTTTCTTT.

CDR3 residues: CSASVGGRLGQALSQHF. Here the CDR3 DNA reads TGCAGTGCTAGTGTAGGTGGTCGGCTCGGACAGGCTTTGTCCCAGCATTTT. J is TRBJ1-5 and V is TRBV20-1, with 7 bases identical to TRBD1. V was pared by 3 bases and J by 11 bases, with 22 bases of the junction left unmatched. The CDR3 has 17 residues. Germline V lookup: CDR1 DFQATT, CDR2 SNEGSKA (reference sequence).

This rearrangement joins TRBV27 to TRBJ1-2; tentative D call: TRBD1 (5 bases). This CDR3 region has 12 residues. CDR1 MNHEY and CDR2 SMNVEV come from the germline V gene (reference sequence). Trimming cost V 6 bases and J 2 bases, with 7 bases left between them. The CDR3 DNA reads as TGTGCCAGCAGGGAGGGGAACTATGGCTACACCTTC. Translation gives CASREGNYGYTF.

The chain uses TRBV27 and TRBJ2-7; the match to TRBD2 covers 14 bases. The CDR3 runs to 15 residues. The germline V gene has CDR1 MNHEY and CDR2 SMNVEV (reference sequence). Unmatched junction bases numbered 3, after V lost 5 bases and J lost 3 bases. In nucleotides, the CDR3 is TGTGCCAGCAGTCTCGGGACTAGCGGGAGCTACGAGCAGTACTTC. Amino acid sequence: CASSLGTSGSYEQYF.

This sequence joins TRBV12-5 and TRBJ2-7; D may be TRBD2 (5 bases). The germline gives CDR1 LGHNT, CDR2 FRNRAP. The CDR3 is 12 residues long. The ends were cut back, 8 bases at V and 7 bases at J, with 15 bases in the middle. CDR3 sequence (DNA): TGTGCTAGTATCCGGAGCCCGGGGGAGCAGTACTTC. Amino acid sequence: CASIRSPGEQYF.

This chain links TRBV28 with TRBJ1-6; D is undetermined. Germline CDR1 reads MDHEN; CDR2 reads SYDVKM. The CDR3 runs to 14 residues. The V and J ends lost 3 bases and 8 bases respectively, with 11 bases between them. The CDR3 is CASSLGQEHSPLHF. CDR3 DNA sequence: TGTGCCAGCAGTTTGGGCCAGGAACATTCACCCCTCCACTTT.

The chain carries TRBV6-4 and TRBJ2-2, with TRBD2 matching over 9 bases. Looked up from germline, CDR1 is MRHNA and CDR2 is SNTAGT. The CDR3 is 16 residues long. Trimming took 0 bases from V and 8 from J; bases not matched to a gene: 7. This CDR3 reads CASSDSFLAGRGELFF. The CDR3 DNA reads TGTGCCAGCAGTGACTCTTTCCTAGCGGGAAGAGGGGAGCTGTTTTTT.

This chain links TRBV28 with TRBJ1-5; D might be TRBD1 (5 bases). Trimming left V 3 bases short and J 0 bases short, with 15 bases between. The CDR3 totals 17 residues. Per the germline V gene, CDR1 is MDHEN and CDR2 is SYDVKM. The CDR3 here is CASSLAGTGYSNQPQHF. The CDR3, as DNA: TGTGCCAGCAGTTTGGCTGGTACAGGATATAGCAATCAGCCCCAGCATTTT.

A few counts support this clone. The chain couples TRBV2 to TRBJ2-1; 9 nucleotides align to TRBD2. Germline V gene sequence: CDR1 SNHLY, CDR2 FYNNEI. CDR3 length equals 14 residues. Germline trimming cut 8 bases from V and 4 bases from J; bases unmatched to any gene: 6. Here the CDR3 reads CASVWLAGYNEQFF. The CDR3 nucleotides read TGTGCCAGCGTTTGGCTAGCGGGATACAATGAGCAGTTCTTC.

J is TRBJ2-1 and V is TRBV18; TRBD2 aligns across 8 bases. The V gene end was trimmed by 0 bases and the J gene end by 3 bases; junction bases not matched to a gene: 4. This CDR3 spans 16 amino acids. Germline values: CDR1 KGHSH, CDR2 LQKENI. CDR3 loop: CASSPPGREGYNEQFF. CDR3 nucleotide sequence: TGTGCCAGCTCACCACCGGGTCGGGAGGGCTACAATGAGCAGTTCTTC.

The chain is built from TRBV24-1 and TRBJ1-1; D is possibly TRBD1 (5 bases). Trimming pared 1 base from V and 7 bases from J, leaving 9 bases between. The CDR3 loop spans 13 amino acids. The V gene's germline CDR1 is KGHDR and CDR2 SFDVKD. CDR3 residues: CATSDFGRGEAFF. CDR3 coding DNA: TGTGCCACCAGTGATTTCGGAAGGGGTGAAGCTTTCTTT.

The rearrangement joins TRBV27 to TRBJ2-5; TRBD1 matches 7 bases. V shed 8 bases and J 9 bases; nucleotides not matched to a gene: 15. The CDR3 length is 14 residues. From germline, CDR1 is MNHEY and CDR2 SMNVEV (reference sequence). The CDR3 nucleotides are TGTGCCAGCCAGCTTACAGGGGCCCGGAAGGCCCAGTACTTC. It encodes CASQLTGARKAQYF.